Below, 28 T cell receptor beta chains from the same sample are listed, as sequenced in a study of cytomegalovirus exposure and HLA in healthy donors. Both 60 Vbeta primers and 13 Jbeta primers went into the PCR. TCRdb keeps only in-frame clones here, not all; method: immunoSEQ multiplex PCR. The table records 150,000 to 200,000 clones, 77% of them present only once. The sequenced sample was PBMCs. The receptors originated from a male donor in good health and CMV-seropositive.

The V and J genes are TRBV30 and TRBJ1-1; D is ambiguous. Germline V gene data show CDR1 as GTSNPN and CDR2 as SVGIG (reference sequence). Trimming stripped 1 base from V and 5 bases from J, with 11 bases between. The CDR3 runs 13 residues. CDR3 nucleotide sequence: TGTGCCTGGAGTGCCGGGGAAGGAACTGAAGCTTTCTTT. This gives the protein CAWSAGEGTEAFF.

Turning to this clone: The sample contains more than one DNA sequence encoding this CDR3. The chain carries TRBV6-1 and TRBJ2-3, with a possible D match to TRBD1 (5 bases). Germline-derived CDR1 and CDR2 are MNHNS and SASEGT. This CDR3 contains 14 residues. The V end lost 3 bases, the J end lost 4 bases, and 11 bases lay between the germline ends. The CDR3 sequence is CASSEGQGADTQYF. The CDR3 DNA follows: TGTGCCAGCAGTGAGGGGCAGGGTGCAGATACGCAGTATTTT.

The chain has TRBV27 and TRBJ2-7; D is perhaps TRBD1 (6 bases). The V gene's germline CDR1 is MNHEY and CDR2 SMNVEV (reference sequence). Trimming removed 6 bases at V and 2 bases at J, with 11 bases between. The CDR3 is 13 residues long. The CDR3: CASRTGQTYEQYF. CDR3 bases: TGTGCCAGCAGGACCGGACAGACCTACGAGCAGTACTTC.

J is TRBJ2-5 and V is TRBV10-1, with D possibly matching TRBD1 (6 bases). This CDR3 is built from 13 residues. Germline V CDR1 and CDR2: WNHNN, SYGVQD (reference sequence). V was pared by 5 bases and J by 5 bases, with 12 bases between. This chain's CDR3 is CASSRGQRETQYF. The CDR3 DNA follows: TGCGCCAGCAGTAGAGGACAGCGGGAGACCCAGTACTTC.

This chain connects TRBV5-1 to TRBJ1-6; the match to TRBD1 covers 9 bases. The length of the CDR3 is 17 residues. Germline values: CDR1 SGHRS, CDR2 YFSETQ. V shed 3 bases and J 2 bases; nucleotides not matched to a gene: 6. The CDR3 coding sequence is TGCGCCAGCAGCTCGGGACAGGGCGTCGCCTATAATTCACCCCTCCACTTT. As protein: CASSSGQGVAYNSPLHF.

V gene TRBV6-5 combines with J gene TRBJ1-2; 7 nucleotides agree with TRBD1. There are 13 residues in the CDR3. V dropped 9 bases and J dropped 9; count of bases not matched to a gene: 13. CDR1 and CDR2 from the germline V gene are MNHEY and SVGAGI. In nucleotides, the CDR3 is TGTGCCAGTCTTCGTGACAGGGCCGATTGCTACACCTTC. As protein: CASLRDRADCYTF.

This rearrangement joins TRBV2 to TRBJ2-1; 12 bases fit TRBD2. The J segment lost 10 bases and the V segment lost 4 bases, leaving 5 bases of the junction unmatched. This CDR3 has 14 residues. The germline gives CDR1 SNHLY, CDR2 FYNNEI. The CDR3 reads CASSGLAGDSEQFF. The CDR3 coding sequence is TGTGCCAGCAGTGGACTAGCGGGGGATAGCGAGCAGTTCTTC.

The gene calls are TRBV19 and TRBJ2-3; TRBD1 matches 9 bases. CDR3 length: 15 amino acids. In germline, CDR1 is LNHDA, CDR2 SQIVND (reference sequence). V lost 3 bases to trimming and J lost 4 bases; unmatched junction nucleotides: 5. The CDR3 region is CASSIGDRDADTQYF. The CDR3 nucleotides read TGTGCCAGTAGTATCGGGGACAGGGACGCAGATACGCAGTATTTT.

The chain links TRBV7-9 to TRBJ2-1; the match to TRBD2 covers 14 bases. The CDR3 has 14 amino acids. The V gene's germline CDR1 is SEHNR and CDR2 FQNEAQ (reference sequence). J lost 8 bases, V lost 10 bases, and 7 bases had no gene match. The CDR3 here is CATTSGGARHEQFF. CDR3 sequence (DNA): TGTGCCACGACTAGCGGGGGGGCAAGGCATGAGCAGTTCTTC.

The chain couples TRBV5-6 to TRBJ1-1; 7 bases line up with TRBD1. The CDR3 is 16 amino acids. Trimming at V came to 5 bases and at J to 1 base, leaving 11 bases not matched to a gene. Germline values: CDR1 SGHDT, CDR2 YYEEEE. CDR3 in amino acids: CASSFWGDRENTEAFF. The CDR3 DNA sequence: TGTGCCAGCAGTTTTTGGGGGGACAGAGAGAACACTGAAGCTTTCTTT.

To note about this clone: Relative to the germline gene, one junction end is altered; a read error may explain this. V and J are TRBV7-7 and TRBJ1-1; D may be TRBD1 (5 bases). The germline CDR1 and CDR2 sequences are SSHAT and FNYEAQ (reference sequence). CDR3 size: 13 residues. The CDR3 bases are TGTGCTAGCAGCTTAGACAGCAACACTGAAGCTTTCTTT. Translating it yields CASSLDSNTEAFF. Together with reference TRBV7-7 and TRBJ1-1, the CDR3 gives the full variable domain: GAGVSQSPRYKVTKRGQDVTLRCDPISSHATLYWYQQALGQGPEFLTYFNYEAQPDKSGLPSDRFSAERPEGSISTLTIQRTEQRDSAMYRCASSLDSNTEAFFGQGTRLTVV.

V is TRBV5-5 and J is TRBJ1-5; TRBD1 matches 7 bases. The germline CDR1 and CDR2 sequences are SGHKS and YYEKEE (reference sequence). This CDR3 region has 15 residues. Germline trimming cut 0 bases from V and 2 bases from J; bases unmatched to any gene: 2. The CDR3 DNA sequence: TGTGCCAGCAGCTTGGGGACAGGCGGCAATCAGCCCCAGCATTTT. Its translation: CASSLGTGGNQPQHF.

The rearrangement links TRBV6-1 to TRBJ2-2, with 8 bases that match TRBD1. This CDR3 contains 16 residues. CDR1 MNHNS and CDR2 SASEGT come from the germline V gene. J was trimmed by 4 bases and V by 8 bases; bases with no gene match: 12. The DNA for the CDR3 is TGTGCCAGCTGGGAAGCCGGGACAGGCTTCACCGGGGAGCTGTTTTTT. It translates to CASWEAGTGFTGELFF.

The chain uses TRBV11-2 and TRBJ1-3; TRBD1 aligns across 7 bases. The CDR3 has 13 amino acids. Germline V CDR1 and CDR2: SGHAT, FQNNGV. V lost 4 bases to trimming and J lost 5 bases; unmatched junction nucleotides: 2. CDR3 DNA sequence: TGTGCCAGCAGCTCAGGGGGTAGAAACACCATATATTTT. Its translation is CASSSGGRNTIYF.

The chain couples TRBV4-1 to TRBJ2-5; 10 bases are shared with TRBD1. The DNA end lines up better with TRBJ2-7; the J call may be wrong. The germline V gene encodes CDR1 MGHRA and CDR2 YSYEKL. This CDR3 region has 15 residues. CDR3 region: CASSQSGQGGYEQYF. The CDR3 DNA is TGCGCCAGCAGCCAGTCAGGACAGGGGGGATACGAGCAGTACTTC.

Of note for this clone: Relative to the germline gene, one junction end is altered; a read error may explain this. The chain joins TRBV6-5 to TRBJ2-7; the match to TRBD1 covers 7 bases. CDR3 length equals 14 residues. Germline V gives CDR1 MNHEY, CDR2 SVGAGI. CDR3: CASTYDRAAYEQYF. As DNA, the CDR3 is TGTGCCAGCACTTACGACAGGGCTGCCTACGAGCAGTACTTC.

This chain uses TRBV7-2 with TRBJ1-2; 8 bases line up with TRBD1. Germline assignment: CDR1 SGHTA and CDR2 FQGNSA. CDR3 length: 15 residues. V lost 5 bases and J lost 4; bases outside the gene matches: 9. The CDR3 region is CASSPGQGGGYGYTF. Here the CDR3 DNA reads TGTGCCAGCAGCCCCGGACAGGGAGGGGGCTATGGCTACACCTTC. Complete variable domain (other parts from reference TRBV7-2 and TRBJ1-2): GAGVSQSPSNKVTEKGKDVELRCDPISGHTALYWYRQSLGQGLEFLIYFQGNSAPDKSGLPSDRFSAERTGGSVSTLTIQRTQQEDSAVYLCASSPGQGGGYGYTFGSGTRLTVV.

V gene TRBV4-1 combines with J gene TRBJ2-7; 7 bases line up with TRBD2. Looked up from germline, CDR1 is MGHRA and CDR2 is YSYEKL. This CDR3 spans 17 amino acids. V lost 0 bases and J lost 4; bases outside the gene matches: 12. The CDR3 sequence: CASSQESQERGPYEQYF. The CDR3, as DNA: TGCGCCAGCAGCCAAGAAAGTCAAGAGCGGGGCCCATACGAGCAGTACTTC.

V and J are TRBV6-1 and TRBJ2-7, with a possible D match to TRBD2 (5 bases). With 8 bases removed from V and 2 bases from J, the gap between germline ends came to 13 bases. Per germline, CDR1 MNHNS and CDR2 SASEGT. The CDR3 sequence is 13 residues long. CDR3 region: CASAAGFTYEQYF. In nucleotides, the CDR3 is TGTGCCAGCGCTGCGGGCTTCACCTACGAGCAGTACTTC.

This clone appeared a few times. This chain connects TRBV7-2 to TRBJ2-1; the match to TRBD2 covers 7 bases. Germline V gene lookup returns CDR1 SGHTA and CDR2 FQGNSA. The ends lost 5 bases at V and 5 bases at J; junction bases unmatched: 6. The CDR3 has 14 residues. The CDR3 protein is CASSPNGLDNEQFF. The CDR3 region has the DNA TGTGCCAGCAGCCCTAACGGACTAGACAATGAGCAGTTCTTC. Variable domain in full (rest from reference TRBV7-2 and TRBJ2-1): GAGVSQSPSNKVTEKGKDVELRCDPISGHTALYWYRQSLGQGLEFLIYFQGNSAPDKSGLPSDRFSAERTGGSVSTLTIQRTQQEDSAVYLCASSPNGLDNEQFFGPGTRLTVL.

The CDR3 nucleotides read TGCAGCGTGGCCAGGGGGAGAAATCAGCCCCAGCATTTT. This encodes CSVARGRNQPQHF. The chain employs TRBV29-1 and TRBJ1-5; 7 nucleotides align to TRBD1. The V segment lost 6 bases and the J segment 4 bases; nucleotides outside the gene matches: 6. Germline CDR1 SQVTM, CDR2 ANQGSEA. This CDR3 has 13 residues. Full variable domain (rest looked up from reference TRBV29-1 and TRBJ1-5): SAVISQKPSRDICQRGTSLTIQCQVDSQVTMMFWYRQQPGQSLTLIATANQGSEATYESGFVIDKFPISRPNLTFSTLTVSNMSPEDSSIYLCSVARGRNQPQHFGDGTRLSIL.

CDR3 amino acids: CASSLWPGETNYGYTF. In DNA form, the CDR3 reads TGTGCCAGCAGCTTATGGCCAGGCGAAACTAACTATGGCTACACCTTC. The chain links TRBV7-9 to TRBJ1-2; D gene uncertain. The CDR3 is 16 amino acids. V shed 2 bases and J shed 0 bases, with 13 bases lying between them. The V gene's germline CDR1 is SEHNR and CDR2 FQNEAQ (reference sequence).

The CDR3 sequence: CASSSERGAYNEQFF. The CDR3 DNA follows: TGTGCCAGCAGTTCCGAGCGGGGGGCCTACAATGAGCAGTTCTTC. The chain carries TRBV27 and TRBJ2-1; 9 bases match TRBD2. Germline V gives CDR1 MNHEY, CDR2 SMNVEV (reference sequence). V trimming: 4 bases; J trimming: 2 bases; junction bases outside the gene matches: 3. The CDR3 has 15 residues.

The chain links TRBV19 to TRBJ1-3; D gene unclear. V lost 7 bases and J lost 2, with 6 bases in between. The CDR3 is 12 residues long. Germline CDR1 reads LNHDA; CDR2 reads SQIVND (reference sequence). The CDR3 coding sequence is TGTGCCAGTATTAATGCTGGAAACACCATATATTTT. This codes for CASINAGNTIYF.

The genes are TRBV5-4 and TRBJ1-1; 7 bases agree with TRBD1. CDR3 length equals 15 residues. J was trimmed by 1 base and V by 6 bases; bases with no gene match: 9. In germline, CDR1 is SGHNT, CDR2 YYREEE (reference sequence). Here the CDR3 reads CASTKEGTANTEAFF. The CDR3, as DNA: TGTGCCAGCACCAAGGAGGGGACAGCGAACACTGAAGCTTTCTTT.

This sequence joins TRBV30 and TRBJ2-7, with 10 bases identical to TRBD1. This CDR3 comprises 14 residues. The trim removed 5 bases at V and 3 bases at J, leaving 7 bases unmatched. Germline V gene lookup returns CDR1 GTSNPN and CDR2 SVGIG (reference sequence). As DNA, the CDR3 is TGTGCCTGGGGGACGGGACAGGGGTTCTACGAGCAGTACTTC. Its translation: CAWGTGQGFYEQYF.

A word on this clone: A junction boundary mismatches the germline segment, possibly from a read error. The same CDR3 is also encoded by other DNA sequences in this sample. This chain connects TRBV29-1 to TRBJ2-7; D might be TRBD1 (6 bases). CDR1 is SQVTM, CDR2 ANQGSEA, per germline. The CDR3 sequence is 11 residues long. CDR3 loop: CSVADSYEQYF. Here the CDR3 DNA reads TGCAGTGTTGCGGACAGCTACGAGCAGTACTTC.

The genes are TRBV6-1 and TRBJ1-2; maybe TRBD1 (5 bases). Trimming removed 6 bases at V and 3 bases at J, with 17 bases between. The CDR3 length is 15 residues. Germline CDR1 and CDR2: MNHNS and SASEGT. CDR3 in amino acids: CASRSPGRRDYGYTF. CDR3 nucleotides: TGTGCCAGCAGGTCTCCAGGGAGGAGGGACTATGGCTACACCTTC.